The clone carrying this T cell receptor beta chain has just a few counts. What it recognizes is unknown. The CDR3 has 12 residues. Looked up from germline, CDR1 is SGHNT and CDR2 is YYREEE (reference sequence). V shed 0 bases and J shed 9 bases, with 7 bases lying between them. These data originate in a study of T cell repertoires in cytomegalovirus infection. Study summary: Shared public TCR beta signatures pointed to both CMV infection and a matching HLA type. Regarding the study as a whole: HLA-C-restricted, CMV-specific TCR beta clonotypes were dominant ex vivo. Accumulated public TCR beta family frequency recognized individuals carrying CMV together with the relevant HLA.

TCRdb recomputed calls from the reads with MiXCR, one row per CDR3 protein. Of under 850,000 distinct CDR3 sequences in the sample, roughly 36% were seen once. The sequence derives from a human donor in good health (CMV status not recorded). Some clones in this sample may be carry-over from other donors' samples. The specimen sequenced was PBMCs. The V gene is TRBV5-4, the J gene TRBJ2-1; D is undetermined. CDR3 nucleotides: TGTGCCAGCAGCTTGGCGGTGGGTGAGCAGTTCTTC. The encoded protein is CASSLAVGEQFF.